The next 8 T cell receptor beta chains were all read from a single sample in a study of beta chain features in type 1 diabetes. Expressed TCRB transcripts were sequenced, since all the RNA that had been isolated was reverse transcribed. Only in-frame clones appear in the TCRdb table, and some are missing; sequencing was by immunoSEQ multiplex PCR. Seen here are around 290,000 clones, roughly 8% observed once, and the top ten hold more than 1%. The sequenced material came from central memory CD4+ T cells from blood. The origin of the receptors is a woman aged 18-35 years in good health.

The gene calls are TRBV5-6 and TRBJ2-1, with 7 bases identical to TRBD1. CDR1 and CDR2 (germline): SGHDT, YYEEEE. The ends lost 1 base at V and 6 bases at J; junction bases unmatched: 13. The CDR3 covers 17 residues. The CDR3 DNA reads as TGTGCCAGCAGCTTGTTAGGGCGACAGGGAGCTACCAATGAGCAGTTCTTC. The encoded protein is CASSLLGRQGATNEQFF.

This clone has just a few counts. The genes are TRBV7-2 and TRBJ2-3; TRBD2 might be the D (5 bases). Trimming removed 5 bases from V and 6 bases from J, with 12 bases in between. CDR1 SGHTA and CDR2 FQGNSA come from the germline V gene. CDR3 length: 13 amino acids. The DNA for the CDR3 is TGTGCCAGCAGCCGGCGGCCGGGGGATACGCAGTATTTT. The encoded protein is CASSRRPGDTQYF.

The genes are TRBV30 and TRBJ1-1; 8 bases are shared with TRBD1. The germline CDR1 and CDR2 sequences are GTSNPN and SVGIG (reference sequence). Losses at the gene ends were 2 bases for V and 2 bases for J; bases not matched to a gene: 7. This CDR3 spans 15 amino acids. CDR3 nucleotides: TGTGCCTGGAGTTCTCAGGACAGGGTAAACACTGAAGCTTTCTTT. Protein sequence: CAWSSQDRVNTEAFF.

The chain has TRBV28 and TRBJ1-1; D possibly corresponds to TRBD1 (6 bases). This CDR3 has 16 amino acids. CDR1 and CDR2 (germline): MDHEN, SYDVKM. Trimming shortened V by 5 bases and J by 0 bases, and 16 bases separated the two germline ends. DNA for the CDR3: TGTGCCAGCAGTCCTTGGGGGCTTCGTATGAACACTGAAGCTTTCTTT. This sequence encodes CASSPWGLRMNTEAFF.

This clone was seen only a few times. The rearrangement joins TRBV4-2 to TRBJ2-3; 8 bases match TRBD2. The CDR3 totals 18 residues. The V gene end was trimmed by 6 bases and the J gene end by 0 bases; junction bases not matched to a gene: 14. CDR1 is LGHNA and CDR2 is YNFKEQ in the germline V gene. CDR3 coding DNA: TGTGCCAGCAGACTCCGTCCGGTGGCTAGCGGGAGCACAGATACGCAGTATTTT. As protein: CASRLRPVASGSTDTQYF.

This clone appeared a few times. The gene calls are TRBV5-1 and TRBJ1-2, with 7 bases lining up with TRBD1. There are 13 residues in the CDR3. CDR1 SGHRS and CDR2 YFSETQ come from the germline V gene. The V gene end was trimmed by 4 bases and the J gene end by 5 bases; junction bases not matched to a gene: 5. CDR3 in DNA: TGCGCCAGCAGCGCGGGACAGCGTTATGGCTACACCTTC. Residues: CASSAGQRYGYTF.

This clone has only a few counts. This chain joins TRBV28 and TRBJ2-2; D remains unclear. Germline-derived CDR1 and CDR2 are MDHEN and SYDVKM. The germline V and J ends were trimmed by 6 bases and 7 bases, with 9 bases remaining between them. The CDR3 has 12 residues. In DNA, the CDR3 is TGTGCCAGCAGCCGGACGGGCGGGGAGCTGTTTTTT. This codes for CASSRTGGELFF. The complete variable domain, with remaining parts taken from reference TRBV28 and TRBJ2-2, reads DVKVTQSSRYLVKRTGEKVFLECVQDMDHENMFWYRQDPGLGLRLIYFSYDVKMKEKGDIPEGYSVSREKKERFSLILESASTNQTSMYLCASSRTGGELFFGEGSRLTVL.

This clone appeared many times. This chain connects TRBV7-8 to TRBJ1-1; possible D gene TRBD1, 6 bases. Trimming removed 8 bases from V and 7 bases from J, with 17 bases in between. The CDR3 length is 13 residues. Per the germline V gene, CDR1 is SGHVS and CDR2 is FQNEAQ. CDR3 residues: CASGRDTGLEAFF. CDR3 in DNA: TGTGCCAGCGGTCGGGACACGGGACTTGAAGCTTTCTTT. The whole variable domain, remainder taken from reference TRBV7-8 and TRBJ1-1, is GAGVSQSPRYKVAKRGQDVALRCDPISGHVSLFWYQQALGQGPEFLTYFQNEAQLDKSGLPSDRFFAERPEGSVSTLKIQRTQQEDSAVYLCASGRDTGLEAFFGQGTRLTVV.